These 19 T cell receptor beta chains originate from one sample sequenced in a study of T-cell reconstitution after alpha-beta-depleted transplantation in children (dated by TCRdb to about 2016). Library prep was done by PCR. The sequencer was an Illumina HiSeq 2500. TCR library preparation used molecular barcoding, with unique molecular identifiers applied to normalize quantification of the TCRbeta repertoire. The public reads were quality trimmed at Q25 with fastp and then assembled into clones with MiXCR by TCRdb, keeping productive beta chains. Identical CDR3 proteins give one entry, which carries the most common genes and DNA. This sample lists 600,000 or so distinct CDR3 sequences; 20% to 25% were detected once. The ten largest clones add up to 13% to 15% of the sample. This specimen's treatment or condition label, interpreted: allogeneic hematopoietic cell transplantation with graft depleted of TCRalphabeta T cells and CD19 B cells.

The material was PBMCs, mostly from graft donor cells, obtained 360 days after TCRalphabeta/CD19-depleted stem cell transplant. Receptors were obtained from a boy under two years old who had a stem cell transplant for acute myeloid leukemia, so the T cells may come from the graft donor.

This clonotype has a count of ten or more. J is TRBJ2-3 and V is TRBV11-2; 8 bases are shared with TRBD2. Trimming at V came to 5 bases and at J to 5 bases, leaving 9 bases not matched to a gene. CDR3 size: 15 residues. The germline V gene encodes CDR1 SGHAT and CDR2 FQNNGV. CDR3 coding DNA: TGTGCCAGCAGCCTAACCGGGACTAGAGAAGATACGCAGTATTTT. Its protein product is CASSLTGTREDTQYF.

The rearrangement uses TRBV20-1 and TRBJ2-3; 11 bases are shared with TRBD2. The V segment lost 7 bases and the J segment 6 bases; nucleotides outside the gene matches: 12. The V gene's germline CDR1 is DFQATT and CDR2 SNEGSKA (reference sequence). The CDR3 sequence is 15 residues long. The chain's CDR3 is CSVGTSGRIPDTQYF. The CDR3 nucleotides read TGCAGTGTAGGGACTAGCGGTCGAATACCCGATACGCAGTATTTT.

This sequence joins TRBV10-3 and TRBJ2-3, with 9 nucleotides matching TRBD2. Per germline, CDR1 ENHRY and CDR2 SYGVKD. CDR3 length equals 16 residues. V dropped 3 bases and J dropped 0; count of bases not matched to a gene: 4. CDR3 in amino acids: CAISESSGASTDTQYF. Here the CDR3 DNA reads TGTGCCATCAGTGAATCTAGCGGGGCTAGCACAGATACGCAGTATTTT.

This chain joins TRBV29-1 and TRBJ2-1; TRBD1 aligns across 10 bases. This CDR3 has 13 amino acids. Germline V gene lookup returns CDR1 SQVTM and CDR2 ANQGSEA. Trimming removed 8 bases from V and 6 bases from J; junction bases left unmatched: 7. CDR3 nucleotides: TGCAGCTTAACCGGGACAGGGGTCAATGAGCAGTTCTTC. Translation: CSLTGTGVNEQFF.

Many counts were recorded for this clonotype. This chain connects TRBV4-1 to TRBJ2-1; possibly TRBD2 for D (5 bases). V was shortened by 2 bases and J by 7 bases, with 9 bases between the two germline ends. The CDR3 extends over 13 amino acids. From germline, CDR1 is MGHRA and CDR2 YSYEKL. CDR3 bases: TGCGCCAGCAGCCAAAGGACTGGAAATGAGCAGTTCTTC. Translating it yields CASSQRTGNEQFF.

This clonotype was seen ten or more times. CDR3 in amino acids: CSASGPGNEQFF. The CDR3 DNA reads TGCAGTGCCTCGGGGCCAGGGAATGAGCAGTTCTTC. This rearrangement joins TRBV20-1 to TRBJ2-1, with D perhaps matching TRBD1 or TRBD2 (5 bases each). Per the germline V gene, CDR1 is DFQATT and CDR2 is SNEGSKA (reference sequence). Trimming cost V 6 bases and J 7 bases, with 13 bases left between them. CDR3 length equals 12 residues.

This clonotype came up many times. The genes are TRBV28 and TRBJ2-5; D call uncertain. This CDR3 comprises 14 residues. Germline V gene data show CDR1 as MDHEN and CDR2 as SYDVKM. With 5 bases removed from V and 3 bases from J, the gap between germline ends came to 13 bases. In DNA, the CDR3 is TGTGCCAGCAGTGGGTCGGGCGTCGAAGAGACCCAGTACTTC. Its translation is CASSGSGVEETQYF.

The chain has TRBV18 and TRBJ2-7; D is perhaps TRBD2 (6 bases). Germline CDR1 is KGHSH and CDR2 is LQKENI. V dropped 6 bases and J dropped 5 bases, with 11 bases sitting between them. This CDR3 comprises 12 residues. CDR3 protein: CASSTGGDEQYF. In DNA, the CDR3 is TGTGCCAGCTCCACCGGGGGTGACGAGCAGTACTTC. Full variable domain (missing parts from reference TRBV18 and TRBJ2-7): NAGVMQNPRHLVRRRGQEARLRCSPMKGHSHVYWYRQLPEEGLKFMVYLQKENIIDESGMPKERFSAEFPKEGPSILRIQQVVRGDSAAYFCASSTGGDEQYFGPGTRLTVT.

This clonotype showed up just once. The V gene is TRBV4-3, the J gene TRBJ1-2; D is ambiguous. This CDR3 region has 15 residues. Germline V gene data show CDR1 as LGHNA and CDR2 as YSLEER. The ends were cut back, 5 bases at V and 0 bases at J, with 13 bases in the middle. The CDR3 region has the DNA TGCGCCAGCAGCAGCTATCGGAGGGCTAACTATGGCTACACCTTC. It codes for CASSSYRRANYGYTF.

V is TRBV5-1 and J is TRBJ2-1; possibly TRBD1 or TRBD2 for D (6 bases each). The V gene lost 0 bases and the J gene lost 4 bases, with 17 bases spanning the gap. CDR3 size: 17 residues. CDR1 and CDR2 from the germline V gene are SGHRS and YFSETQ. CDR3 nucleotide sequence: TGCGCCAGCAGCTTGGCCGGGCGTGGGGGGCCATACAATGAGCAGTTCTTC. Residues: CASSLAGRGGPYNEQFF.

This clonotype was observed a handful of times. The rearrangement joins TRBV20-1 to TRBJ2-7; 8 bases align to TRBD2. J was trimmed by 9 bases and V by 3 bases; bases with no gene match: 4. Per germline, CDR1 DFQATT and CDR2 SNEGSKA (reference sequence). The length of the CDR3 is 11 residues. CDR3 region: CSASGGAGQYF. CDR3 DNA: TGCAGTGCTAGCGGGGGGGCTGGGCAGTACTTC.

The V gene is TRBV27, the J gene TRBJ1-5, with TRBD1 matching over 8 bases. Germline assignment: CDR1 MNHEY and CDR2 SMNVEV (reference sequence). Trimming cost V 6 bases and J 3 bases; bases outside gene matches: 7. The CDR3 runs to 15 residues. The CDR3 region has the DNA TGTGCCAGCAGCCTTATGACAGGGGCCAATCAGCCCCAGCATTTT. Translating gives CASSLMTGANQPQHF.

This clonotype was observed a handful of times. The rearrangement links TRBV9 to TRBJ2-7; 7 nucleotides line up with TRBD1. V was clipped by 1 base and J by 0 bases; unmatched bases: 4. This CDR3 has 15 amino acids. Germline V gene sequence: CDR1 SGDLS, CDR2 YYNGEE. CDR3 in amino acids: CASSVSQGSSYEQYF. DNA of the CDR3: TGTGCCAGCAGCGTATCACAGGGGAGCTCCTACGAGCAGTACTTC.

This clonotype has a count of ten or more. The chain uses TRBV12-3 or TRBV12-4 and TRBJ1-2; D unresolved. The CDR3 is 13 residues long. V lost 3 bases to trimming and J lost 5 bases, with 10 bases between them. The CDR3 bases are TGTGCCAGCAGTTTTGGACTCGGGTATGGCTACACCTTC. Translation gives CASSFGLGYGYTF.

This clonotype was detected many times. This chain uses TRBV20-1 with TRBJ2-5; 12 bases fit TRBD2. The germline gives CDR1 DFQATT, CDR2 SNEGSKA (reference sequence). V shed 0 bases and J 3 bases; nucleotides not matched to a gene: 5. This CDR3 comprises 16 residues. The CDR3 protein is CSARDWASGGEETQYF. DNA for the CDR3: TGCAGTGCTAGAGATTGGGCTAGCGGGGGGGAAGAGACCCAGTACTTC.

This clonotype was seen only a few times. This chain uses TRBV15 with TRBJ2-3, with D hard to call. The CDR3 is 13 residues long. V shed 0 bases and J shed 2 bases, with 3 bases lying between them. CDR1 is LNHNV, CDR2 YYDKDF, per germline (reference sequence). CDR3: CATSRDFTDTQYF. DNA of the CDR3: TGTGCCACCAGCAGAGATTTCACAGATACGCAGTATTTT.

This clonotype was seen only a few times. The J gene is TRBJ1-4, the V gene TRBV20-1; 9 bases match TRBD1. Germline values: CDR1 DFQATT, CDR2 SNEGSKA (reference sequence). The V and J ends lost 5 bases and 8 bases, in that order; junction bases with no gene match: 3. CDR3 size: 12 residues. The CDR3 nucleotides read TGCAGTGCTTGGACAGGGGAGGAAAAACTGTTTTTT. Translation gives CSAWTGEEKLFF.

This clonotype was observed a few times. The CDR3 sequence is CATSDLPVRDYGYTF. The CDR3, as DNA: TGTGCCACCAGTGATTTGCCCGTCAGGGATTATGGCTACACCTTC. The chain has TRBV24-1 and TRBJ1-2, with a tentative D call TRBD1 (5 bases). This CDR3 spans 15 amino acids. The germline CDR1 and CDR2 sequences are KGHDR and SFDVKD. V gave up 0 bases and J gave up 5 bases, with 12 bases separating them.

The genes are TRBV5-1 and TRBJ2-3, with 8 bases matching TRBD1. Germline lookup yields CDR1 SGHRS and CDR2 YFSETQ. The CDR3 length is 15 residues. J gave up 1 base and V 2 bases, and 3 bases lay outside the gene matches. For the CDR3, the DNA is TGCGCCAGCAGCTTCTTGACAGGGGGCACAGATACGCAGTATTTT. Amino acids: CASSFLTGGTDTQYF. The variable domain in full, completed from reference TRBV5-1 and TRBJ2-3, reads KAGVTQTPRYLIKTRGQQVTLSCSPISGHRSVSWYQQTPGQGLQFLFEYFSETQRNKGNFPGRFSGRQFSNSRSEMNVSTLELGDSALYLCASSFLTGGTDTQYFGPGTRLTVL.